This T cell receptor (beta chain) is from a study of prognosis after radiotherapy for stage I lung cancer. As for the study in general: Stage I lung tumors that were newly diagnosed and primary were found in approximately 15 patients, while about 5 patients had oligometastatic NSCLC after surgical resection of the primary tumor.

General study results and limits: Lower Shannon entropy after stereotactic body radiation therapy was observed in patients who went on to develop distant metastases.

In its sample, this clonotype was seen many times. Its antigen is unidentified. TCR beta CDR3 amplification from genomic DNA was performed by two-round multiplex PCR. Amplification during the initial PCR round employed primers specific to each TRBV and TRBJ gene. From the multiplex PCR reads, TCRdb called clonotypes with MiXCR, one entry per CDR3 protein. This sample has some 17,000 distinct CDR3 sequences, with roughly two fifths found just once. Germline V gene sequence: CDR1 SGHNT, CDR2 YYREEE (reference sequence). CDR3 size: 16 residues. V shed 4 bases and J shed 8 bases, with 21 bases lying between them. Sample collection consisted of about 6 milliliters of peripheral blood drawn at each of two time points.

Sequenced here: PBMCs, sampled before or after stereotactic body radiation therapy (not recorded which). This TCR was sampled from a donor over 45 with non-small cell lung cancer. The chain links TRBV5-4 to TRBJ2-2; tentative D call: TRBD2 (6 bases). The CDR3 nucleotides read TGTGCCAGCAGCCTAAAAGCGGAGGGTCTGGGAGGGGAGCTGTTTTTT. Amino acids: CASSLKAEGLGGELFF.